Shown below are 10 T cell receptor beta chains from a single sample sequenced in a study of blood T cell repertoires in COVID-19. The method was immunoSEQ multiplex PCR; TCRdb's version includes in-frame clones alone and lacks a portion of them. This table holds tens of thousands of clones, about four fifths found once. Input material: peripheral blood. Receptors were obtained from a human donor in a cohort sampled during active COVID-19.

The CDR3 DNA follows: TGTGCCAGCAGCAAGGGACAGGGACGAAGCACCGGGGAGCTGTTTTTT. Its translation is CASSKGQGRSTGELFF. The chain is built from TRBV7-3 and TRBJ2-2; 9 bases match TRBD1. The germline V gene has CDR1 SGHTA and CDR2 FQGTGA. The CDR3 is made up of 16 amino acids. The J segment lost 4 bases and the V segment lost 5 bases, leaving 8 bases of the junction unmatched.

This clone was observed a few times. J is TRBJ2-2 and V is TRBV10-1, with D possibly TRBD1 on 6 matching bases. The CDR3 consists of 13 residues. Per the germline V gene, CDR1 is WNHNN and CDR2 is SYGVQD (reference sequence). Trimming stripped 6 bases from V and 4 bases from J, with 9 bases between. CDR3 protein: CASSPTGTGELFF. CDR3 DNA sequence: TGCGCCAGCAGCCCGACAGGCACCGGGGAGCTGTTTTTT.

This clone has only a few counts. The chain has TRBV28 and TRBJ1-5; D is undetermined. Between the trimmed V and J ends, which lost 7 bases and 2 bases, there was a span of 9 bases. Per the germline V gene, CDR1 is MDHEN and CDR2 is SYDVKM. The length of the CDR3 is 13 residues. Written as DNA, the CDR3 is TGTGCCAGCACCTTACGGGGCAATCAGCCCCAGCATTTT. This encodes CASTLRGNQPQHF.

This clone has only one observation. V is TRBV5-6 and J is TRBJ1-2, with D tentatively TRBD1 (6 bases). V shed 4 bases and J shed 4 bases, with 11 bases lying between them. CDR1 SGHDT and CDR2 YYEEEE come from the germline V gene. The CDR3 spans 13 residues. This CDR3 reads CASSVGGGYGYTF. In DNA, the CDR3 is TGTGCCAGCAGCGTGGGGGGCGGCTATGGCTACACCTTC.

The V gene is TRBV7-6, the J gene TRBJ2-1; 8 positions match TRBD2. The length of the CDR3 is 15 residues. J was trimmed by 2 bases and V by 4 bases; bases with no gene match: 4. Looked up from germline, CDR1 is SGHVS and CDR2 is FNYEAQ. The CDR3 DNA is TGTGCCAGCAGCTCCAATAGCGGGGCCTACAATGAGCAGTTCTTC. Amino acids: CASSSNSGAYNEQFF.

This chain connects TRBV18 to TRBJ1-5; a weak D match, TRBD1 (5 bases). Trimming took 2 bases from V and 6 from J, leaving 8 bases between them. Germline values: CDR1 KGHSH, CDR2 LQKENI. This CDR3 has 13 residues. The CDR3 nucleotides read TGTGCCAGCTCACCAGGAGGGACTCAGCCCCAGCATTTT. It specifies CASSPGGTQPQHF.

CDR3: CASSPRTGNTEAFF. DNA of the CDR3: TGTGCCAGCAGCCCGCGGACAGGAAACACTGAAGCTTTCTTT. The rearrangement uses TRBV3-1 (or the pseudogene TRBV3-2) and TRBJ1-1; 7 bases are a match to TRBD1. The CDR3 totals 14 residues. V lost 4 bases and J lost 2; bases outside the gene matches: 4. Germline CDR1 is LGHDT and CDR2 is YNNKEL (reference sequence).

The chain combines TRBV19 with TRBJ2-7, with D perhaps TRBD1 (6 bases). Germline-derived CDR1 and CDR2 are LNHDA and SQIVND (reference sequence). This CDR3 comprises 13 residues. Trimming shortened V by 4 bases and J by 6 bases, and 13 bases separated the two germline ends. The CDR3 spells CASSSVQGTEQYF. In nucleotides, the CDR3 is TGTGCCAGTAGTAGCGTACAGGGTACCGAGCAGTACTTC.

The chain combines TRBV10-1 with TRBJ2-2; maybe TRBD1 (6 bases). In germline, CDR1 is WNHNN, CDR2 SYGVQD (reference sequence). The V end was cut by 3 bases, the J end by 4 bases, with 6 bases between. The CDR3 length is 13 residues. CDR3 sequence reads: CASSDRGTGELFF. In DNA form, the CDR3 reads TGCGCCAGCAGTGACAGGGGCACCGGGGAGCTGTTTTTT.

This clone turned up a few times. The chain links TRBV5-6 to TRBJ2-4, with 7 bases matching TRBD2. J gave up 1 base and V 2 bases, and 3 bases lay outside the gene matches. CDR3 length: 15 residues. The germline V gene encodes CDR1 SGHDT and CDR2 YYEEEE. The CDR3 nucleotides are TGTGCCAGCAGCTTCGGGAGGATTGCCAAAAACATTCAGTACTTC. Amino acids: CASSFGRIAKNIQYF.